Sequencing of this T cell receptor beta chain was carried out in a study of shared clonotypes between healthy human individuals. The assay was immunoSEQ multiplex PCR, and TCRdb's table has in-frame clones only and misses some. The sample shows about 320,000 clones, roughly 91% of them seen only once. This clone has a count of ten or more. Nashville, Tennessee was home to all donors, who were Caucasian adults. CD45RO+ cells went into CD8 memory alongside CCR7-negative CD45RA+ TemRA cells. V lost 4 bases, J lost 5 bases, and 8 bases lay in between. Germline V gives CDR1 PRHDT, CDR2 FYEKMQ (reference sequence). CDR3 length equals 12 residues.

The gene calls are TRBV13 and TRBJ2-5; D is ambiguous. Material: memory CD8+ T cells sorted from blood. Described subset: CD45RO+ cells pooled with CCR7-negative TemRA cells. This clonotype was sampled from a man aged 18-30 years in good health. For the CDR3, the DNA is TGTGCCAGCAGCTCTTATGGGGAGACCCAGTACTTC. Encoded protein: CASSSYGETQYF.